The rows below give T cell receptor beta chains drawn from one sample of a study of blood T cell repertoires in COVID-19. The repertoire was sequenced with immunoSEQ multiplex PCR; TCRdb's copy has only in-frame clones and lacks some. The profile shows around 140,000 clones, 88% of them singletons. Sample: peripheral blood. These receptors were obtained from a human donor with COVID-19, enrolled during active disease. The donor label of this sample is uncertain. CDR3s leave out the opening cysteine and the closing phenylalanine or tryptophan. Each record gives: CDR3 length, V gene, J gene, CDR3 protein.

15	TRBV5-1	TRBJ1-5	ASSAQLGQGRNQPQH
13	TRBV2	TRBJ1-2	ASSEVQGQWTGYT
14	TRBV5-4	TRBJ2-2	ASSSDRGLNTGELF
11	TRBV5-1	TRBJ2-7	ASSSQGSYEQY
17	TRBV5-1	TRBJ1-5	ASSLAGYREGQGNQPQH
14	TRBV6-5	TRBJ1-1	ASSYDASFTGVNAF
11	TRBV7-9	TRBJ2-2	ASSLSYTGELF
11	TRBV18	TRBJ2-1	ASSLTGGNEQF
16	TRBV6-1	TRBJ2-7	ASSEDGGGRHRPYEQY
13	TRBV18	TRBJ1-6	ASSPGTGRDSPLH
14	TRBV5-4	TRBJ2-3	ASSLDGGPSTDTQY
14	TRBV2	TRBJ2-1	ASRGGTSGTYNEQF
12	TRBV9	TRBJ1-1	ASSVDGRSTEAF
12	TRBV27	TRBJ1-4	ASSLFRGGEKLF
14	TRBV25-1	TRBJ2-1	ASSPGVRSSYNEQF
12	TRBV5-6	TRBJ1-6	ASSFGQYNSPLH
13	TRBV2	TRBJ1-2	ASTQRGDSSDGYT
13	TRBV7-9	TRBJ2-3	ASSSPPDWRDTQY
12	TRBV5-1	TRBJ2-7	ASSFERGDHEQY
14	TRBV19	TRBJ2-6	ASSMAHAEGANVLT
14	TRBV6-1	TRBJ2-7	ASSGPLAGTSYEQY
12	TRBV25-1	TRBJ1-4	ASSDTGFQEKLF
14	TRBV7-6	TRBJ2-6	ASSLAGGSGANVLT
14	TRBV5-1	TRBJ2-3	ASSHQRQGRTDTQY
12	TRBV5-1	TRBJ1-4	ASSLNTGWEKLF
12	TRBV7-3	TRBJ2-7	ASSLTGGEGEQY
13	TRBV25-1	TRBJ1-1	ASSVYSEGPTEAF
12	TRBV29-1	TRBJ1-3	SVTRGNSGNTIY
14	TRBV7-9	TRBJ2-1	ASSSRRRNSYNEQF
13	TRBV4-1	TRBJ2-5	ASSQFEGGVETQY
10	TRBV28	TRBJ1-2	ASRRQTYGYT
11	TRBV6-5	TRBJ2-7	ASSLLADYEQY
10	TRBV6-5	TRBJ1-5	ARPRGGQPQH
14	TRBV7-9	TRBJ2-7	ASSSLGGSGSYEQY
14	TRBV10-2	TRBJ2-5	ASSFSGQGAVETQY
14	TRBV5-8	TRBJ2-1	ASSFRTSGLGDEQF
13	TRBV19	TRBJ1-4	ASSIGRLTVRKLF
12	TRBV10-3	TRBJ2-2	AISETRDTGELF
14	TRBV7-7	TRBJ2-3	ASSSRLAGGADTQY
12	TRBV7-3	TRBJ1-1	ASSLGPGVGEAF
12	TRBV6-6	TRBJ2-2	ASTWQGGTGELF
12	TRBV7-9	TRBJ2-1	ASSLAHPGDEQF
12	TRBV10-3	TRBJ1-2	AIGRPGQGYGYT
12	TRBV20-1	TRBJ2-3	SASLLAFADTQY